This T cell receptor (beta chain) derives from a study of PD-1 blockade in classical Hodgkin lymphoma. Findings and caveats of the study: Those achieving complete response showed baseline diversity like newly diagnosed patients.

Using immunoSEQ multiplex PCR, the repertoire was profiled, and TCRdb retains in-frame clones only, with some absent. The sample includes 15,000 to 25,000 clones, around 84% of them seen just once. Trimming removed 1 base at V and 2 bases at J, with 12 bases between. CDR1 is LGHNA, CDR2 YSLEER, per germline. CDR3 length: 15 residues. The time point is: cycle 4 day 1 (C4D1), after 5 to 7 weeks of nivolumab. Autologous stem cell transplantation was followed by relapse in every patient, and brentuximab vedotin exposure varied. CD8+ T cell isolation from thawed PBMCs was performed by magnetic negative selection. A note on this clone: Its antigen is unidentified.

The chain uses TRBV4-3 and TRBJ2-7; D call uncertain. The clonotype was recovered from a human donor with classical Hodgkin lymphoma. Sequenced material: CD8+ T cells from blood, taken before the fourth cycle of nivolumab. The DNA for the CDR3 is TGCGCCAGCAGCCAAGGTTTAGACGGAGCCTACGAGCAGTACTTC. This sequence encodes CASSQGLDGAYEQYF.